The 12 T cell receptor beta chains given below trace back to one sample, sequenced in a study of cytomegalovirus exposure and HLA in healthy donors. The primer mix had 60 Vbeta and 13 Jbeta primers. Some clones are missing from TCRdb's copy, which holds only in-frame ones; the method was immunoSEQ multiplex PCR. The sample holds approximately 160,000 clones, more than 75% seen once. The sample consisted of PBMCs. The origin of the receptors is a girl aged 2 to 10 in good health and CMV-seropositive.

This chain uses TRBV4-1 with TRBJ1-5, with D uncertain. This CDR3 is 15 amino acids long. Germline V gene sequence: CDR1 MGHRA, CDR2 YSYEKL. V dropped 0 bases and J dropped 7 bases, with 13 bases sitting between them. CDR3: CASSQDRGVGQPQHF. As DNA, the CDR3 is TGCGCCAGCAGCCAAGATAGAGGAGTCGGACAGCCCCAGCATTTT.

The V gene is TRBV5-1, the J gene TRBJ2-3, with TRBD2 as a possible D gene (6 bases). The CDR3 loop spans 12 amino acids. Trimming left V 4 bases short and J 5 bases short, with 8 bases between. Per the germline V gene, CDR1 is SGHRS and CDR2 is YFSETQ. CDR3 DNA sequence: TGCGCCAGCAGCCCGGGAGTAGATACGCAGTATTTT. It yields the protein CASSPGVDTQYF.

The chain employs TRBV7-9 and TRBJ2-2; 10 bases align to TRBD2. CDR3 length equals 17 residues. J was trimmed by 7 bases and V by 2 bases; bases with no gene match: 10. Germline values: CDR1 SEHNR, CDR2 FQNEAQ (reference sequence). The CDR3 spells CASSLQLAGRSVGELFF. CDR3 coding DNA: TGTGCCAGCAGCTTACAACTAGCGGGAAGGTCTGTCGGGGAGCTGTTTTTT. Complete variable domain (other parts from reference TRBV7-9 and TRBJ2-2): DTGVSQNPRHKITKRGQNVTFRCDPISEHNRLYWYRQTLGQGPEFLTYFQNEAQLEKSRLLSDRFSAERPKGSFSTLEIQRTEQGDSAMYLCASSLQLAGRSVGELFFGEGSRLTVL.

J is TRBJ1-3 and V is TRBV10-1, with TRBD1 matching over 9 bases. The germline CDR1 and CDR2 sequences are WNHNN and SYGVQD (reference sequence). Trimming took 7 bases from V and 5 from J; bases not matched to a gene: 9. This CDR3 region has 15 residues. Here the CDR3 reads CASIIPGQGRNTIYF. In nucleotides, the CDR3 is TGCGCCAGCATTATACCGGGACAGGGTAGAAACACCATATATTTT.

The CDR3 spells CASSHQGNYGYTF. CDR3 coding DNA: TGCGCCAGCAGCCACCAGGGAAACTATGGCTACACCTTC. This chain connects TRBV4-1 to TRBJ1-2, with a weak D call TRBD1 (5 bases). This CDR3 spans 13 amino acids. Trimming took 3 bases from V and 2 from J, leaving 7 bases between them. Germline V gene lookup returns CDR1 MGHRA and CDR2 YSYEKL.

The CDR3 reads CASSLGQGGAGGETQYF. DNA of the CDR3: TGCGCCAGCAGCTTGGGCCAGGGAGGAGCGGGAGGCGAGACCCAGTACTTC. J is TRBJ2-5 and V is TRBV5-1, with 9 bases that match TRBD2. Germline V CDR1 and CDR2: SGHRS, YFSETQ. V lost 0 bases, J lost 5 bases, and 11 bases stayed unmatched. The CDR3 is made up of 17 amino acids.

The V call is TRBV30, the J call TRBJ2-1, with 8 bases fitting TRBD2. V shed 3 bases and J 4 bases; nucleotides not matched to a gene: 14. In germline, CDR1 is GTSNPN, CDR2 SVGIG (reference sequence). The CDR3 has 17 amino acids. The CDR3 loop reads CAWRGWGERESYNEQFF. The CDR3 nucleotides read TGTGCCTGGAGGGGTTGGGGGGAGCGGGAGTCGTACAATGAGCAGTTCTTC.

V gene TRBV5-4 combines with J gene TRBJ2-3; the D gene is possibly TRBD2 (6 bases). Germline V CDR1 and CDR2: SGHNT, YYREEE (reference sequence). Trimming shortened V by 5 bases and J by 4 bases, and 20 bases separated the two germline ends. The CDR3 sequence is 16 residues long. CDR3 loop: CASRQLTGSRPDTQYF. In DNA, the CDR3 is TGTGCCAGCAGACAACTCACCGGGAGTAGGCCAGATACGCAGTATTTT.

This clone came up once. The chain recombines TRBV30 with TRBJ2-3, with 7 bases lining up with TRBD2. The CDR3 contains 15 residues. Losses at the gene ends were 5 bases for V and 2 bases for J; bases not matched to a gene: 10. The germline CDR1 and CDR2 sequences are GTSNPN and SVGIG (reference sequence). CDR3: CAWGGDSGFTDTQYF. CDR3 coding DNA: TGTGCCTGGGGGGGGGATAGCGGGTTCACAGATACGCAGTATTTT.

The chain links TRBV2 to TRBJ1-1, with TRBD1 as a possible D gene (5 bases). This CDR3 is 13 amino acids long. Between the trimmed V and J ends, which lost 3 bases and 3 bases, there was a span of 8 bases. Germline V gene data show CDR1 as SNHLY and CDR2 as FYNNEI. The CDR3 DNA follows: TGTGCCAGCAGTGAGGGGGGAGACACTGAAGCTTTCTTT. Translated, it gives CASSEGGDTEAFF.

This rearrangement joins TRBV9 to TRBJ2-1; TRBD1 is a possible D gene (6 bases). Per the germline V gene, CDR1 is SGDLS and CDR2 is YYNGEE. V shed 2 bases and J shed 9 bases, with 9 bases lying between them. The CDR3 loop spans 12 amino acids. This CDR3 reads CASSVQGFEQFF. The CDR3 DNA sequence: TGTGCCAGCAGCGTCCAGGGGTTTGAGCAGTTCTTC. Full variable domain (missing parts from reference TRBV9 and TRBJ2-1): DSGVTQTPKHLITATGQRVTLRCSPRSGDLSVYWYQQSLDQGLQFLIQYYNGEERAKGNILERFSAQQFPDLHSELNLSSLELGDSALYFCASSVQGFEQFFGPGTRLTVL.

The rearrangement joins TRBV28 to TRBJ1-2, with 8 bases matching TRBD1. The junction had 24 bases not matched to a gene; V was cut back by 5 bases and J by 7 bases. In germline, CDR1 is MDHEN, CDR2 SYDVKM. The CDR3 is 19 residues long. The CDR3 reads CASSPYPLRQGIFGRGYTF. CDR3 DNA: TGTGCCAGCAGTCCTTACCCCCTGAGACAGGGGATTTTCGGTCGTGGCTACACCTTC.